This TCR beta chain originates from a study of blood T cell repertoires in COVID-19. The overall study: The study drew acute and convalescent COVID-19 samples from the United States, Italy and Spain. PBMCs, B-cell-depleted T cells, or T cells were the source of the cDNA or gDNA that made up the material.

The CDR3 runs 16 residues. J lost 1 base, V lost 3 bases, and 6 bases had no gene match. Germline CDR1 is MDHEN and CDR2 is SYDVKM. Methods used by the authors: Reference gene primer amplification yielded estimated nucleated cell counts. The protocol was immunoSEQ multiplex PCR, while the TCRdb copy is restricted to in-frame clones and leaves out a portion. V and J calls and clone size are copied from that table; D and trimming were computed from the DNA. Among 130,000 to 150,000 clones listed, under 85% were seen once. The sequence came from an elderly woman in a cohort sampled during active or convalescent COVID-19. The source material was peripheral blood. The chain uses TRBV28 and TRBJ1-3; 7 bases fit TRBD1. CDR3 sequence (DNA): TGTGCCAGCAGTTTCTCTTGGGACAGTTCTGGAAACACCATATATTTT. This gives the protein CASSFSWDSSGNTIYF.